The present T cell receptor beta chain was sequenced within a study of blood T cell repertoires in COVID-19. Study processing details: From reference gene primer amplification, estimates of nucleated cell counts were derived. Measured with immunoSEQ multiplex PCR; TCRdb has only the in-frame clones, and not every one. V and J calls and clone size are given by that table; D and trimming were obtained from the DNA. The data hold hundreds of thousands of clones, with around 88% observed a single time. Adults between about 18 and 95 years of age took part from 20 to 25 US areas. The ends were cut back, 6 bases at V and 6 bases at J, with 12 bases in the middle. CDR1 is DFQATT, CDR2 SNEGSKA, per germline (reference sequence). This CDR3 is 11 amino acids long.

Sequenced: PBMCs or T cells enriched from blood (not recorded which). The sequence was collected from a middle-aged woman with acute COVID-19. This rearrangement joins TRBV20-1 to TRBJ2-7; D gene ambiguous. The CDR3 is CSASLVREQYF. As DNA, the CDR3 is TGCAGTGCCAGCCTAGTTCGCGAGCAGTACTTC.